Presented here are 22 T cell receptor beta chains from one specimen sequenced in a study of blood T cell repertoires in COVID-19. The protocol was immunoSEQ multiplex PCR, while the TCRdb copy is restricted to in-frame clones and leaves out a portion. The sample has tens of thousands of clones, over 75% seen once. Sequenced input: peripheral blood. Receptor source: a man aged 50-59 years with active COVID-19.

V usage is TRBV11-3 and J usage is TRBJ2-1, with D possibly matching TRBD2 (6 bases). The CDR3 is 15 amino acids. Germline-derived CDR1 and CDR2 are SGHNT and YENEEA. The V end lost 8 bases, the J end lost 3 bases, and 17 bases lay between the germline ends. Here the CDR3 reads CASSSAGGYYNEQFF. The CDR3 coding sequence is TGTGCCAGCTCCTCCGCCGGGGGTTACTACAATGAGCAGTTCTTC.

The genes are TRBV29-1 and TRBJ1-5; 9 bases are a match to TRBD1. Germline V gene lookup returns CDR1 SQVTM and CDR2 ANQGSEA. The CDR3 runs 14 residues. With V trimmed by 4 bases and J by 6 bases, 7 bases remained unmatched. CDR3 in amino acids: CSVAGQGGGQPQHF. CDR3 in DNA: TGCAGCGTTGCGGGACAGGGAGGGGGTCAGCCCCAGCATTTT.

Here the CDR3 reads CATSRGTGTNTGELFF. CDR3 in DNA: TGTGCCACCAGCAGAGGAACGGGAACGAACACCGGGGAGCTGTTTTTT. The V call is TRBV15, the J call TRBJ2-2; possible D gene TRBD2, 5 bases. The CDR3 length is 16 residues. With 1 base removed from V and 0 bases from J, the gap between germline ends came to 9 bases. The germline gives CDR1 LNHNV, CDR2 YYDKDF (reference sequence).

This chain links TRBV7-2 with TRBJ2-5; D perhaps matches TRBD2 (5 bases). V was cut by 1 base and J by 5 bases, with 11 bases left in between. The CDR3 is 14 amino acids. The germline gives CDR1 SGHTA, CDR2 FQGNSA. The CDR3 loop is CASSLGGPRETQYF. The DNA of the CDR3 is TGTGCCAGCAGCTTAGGAGGGCCCCGGGAGACCCAGTACTTC.

The rearrangement joins TRBV28 to TRBJ2-1; 7 bases match TRBD1. The CDR3 totals 13 residues. Germline assignment: CDR1 MDHEN and CDR2 SYDVKM. V dropped 7 bases and J dropped 8; count of bases not matched to a gene: 8. CDR3 nucleotide sequence: TGTGCCAGCACACGACAGGGTACCGATGAGCAGTTCTTC. Protein sequence: CASTRQGTDEQFF.

V gene TRBV7-2 combines with J gene TRBJ2-3; 8 bases map to TRBD2. The V and J ends lost 3 bases and 3 bases, in that order; junction bases with no gene match: 11. The CDR3 contains 17 residues. The germline gives CDR1 SGHTA, CDR2 FQGNSA. CDR3 bases: TGTGCCAGCAGCTTGTCCGGGGGGGCGCGCGTTACAGATACGCAGTATTTT. Its translation: CASSLSGGARVTDTQYF.

The J gene is TRBJ2-5, the V gene TRBV24-1, with no clear D. The CDR3 extends over 14 amino acids. Trimming removed 2 bases from V and 5 bases from J, with 11 bases in between. In germline, CDR1 is KGHDR, CDR2 SFDVKD. Here the CDR3 reads CATSDSRLGETQYF. CDR3 sequence (DNA): TGTGCCACCAGTGATTCCAGGCTGGGCGAGACCCAGTACTTC.

The chain has TRBV7-8 and TRBJ2-5, with D unclear. Per the germline V gene, CDR1 is SGHVS and CDR2 is FQNEAQ. V lost 5 bases, J lost 4 bases, and 5 bases lay in between. CDR3 size: 11 residues. This CDR3 reads CASSPSETQYF. DNA for the CDR3: TGTGCCAGCAGCCCCTCAGAGACCCAGTACTTC.

This chain connects TRBV14 to TRBJ2-1; maybe TRBD2 (6 bases). The CDR3 runs to 16 residues. V was pared by 6 bases and J by 0 bases, with 15 bases between. In germline, CDR1 is SGHDN, CDR2 FVKESK. In DNA, the CDR3 is TGTGCCAGCAGTTGGACTTGGCGGGGCTCCTACAATGAGCAGTTCTTC. Translation: CASSWTWRGSYNEQFF. The whole variable domain, remainder taken from reference TRBV14 and TRBJ2-1, is EAGVTQFPSHSVIEKGQTVTLRCDPISGHDNLYWYRRVMGKEIKFLLHFVKESKQDESGMPNNRFLAERTGGTYSTLKVQPAELEDSGVYFCASSWTWRGSYNEQFFGPGTRLTVL.

The V call is TRBV3-1 (or the pseudogene TRBV3-2), the J call TRBJ2-6; TRBD1 is a possible D gene (5 bases). The germline gives CDR1 LGHDT, CDR2 YNNKEL (reference sequence). This CDR3 comprises 15 residues. Trimming took off 4 bases at V and 1 base at J, with 8 bases between the two ends. CDR3 in amino acids: CASSPPGSGANVLTF. In DNA, the CDR3 is TGTGCCAGCAGCCCGCCAGGGTCTGGGGCCAACGTCCTGACTTTC.

In this sample, this clone is medium-sized (0.01 to 0.1%). The CDR3 spells CASSHQDGEQFF. As DNA, the CDR3 is TGTGCCAGCAGCCATCAGGATGGAGAGCAGTTCTTC. The J gene is TRBJ2-1, the V gene TRBV4-2; D remains ambiguous. Trimming pared 3 bases from V and 10 bases from J, leaving 10 bases between. Germline CDR1 LGHNA, CDR2 YNFKEQ. The CDR3 is 12 residues long.

In this sample, this clone turned up once. The gene calls are TRBV19 and TRBJ1-5; 9 bases fit TRBD1. The CDR3 totals 14 residues. Per germline, CDR1 LNHDA and CDR2 SQIVND (reference sequence). Germline trimming cut 6 bases from V and 6 bases from J; bases unmatched to any gene: 6. The chain's CDR3 is CASSKQGAGQPQHF. CDR3 DNA sequence: TGTGCCAGTAGCAAACAGGGGGCTGGTCAGCCCCAGCATTTT.

The CDR3 sequence: CASSPYGGSGYTF. The CDR3 coding sequence is TGTGCCAGCTCACCCTATGGAGGTTCTGGCTACACCTTC. The J gene is TRBJ1-2, the V gene TRBV18; D unclear. V shed 3 bases and J shed 7 bases, with 12 bases lying between them. Germline lookup yields CDR1 KGHSH and CDR2 LQKENI. This CDR3 contains 13 residues.

The table lists this clone with a count of one. This chain uses TRBV28 with TRBJ2-3, with 8 nucleotides matching TRBD1. The CDR3 totals 15 residues. Trimming took 6 bases from V and 2 from J; bases not matched to a gene: 7. Per germline, CDR1 MDHEN and CDR2 SYDVKM. The CDR3 coding sequence is TGTGCCAGCAGCGCCCCCAGGGGGCCCACAGATACGCAGTATTTT. It specifies CASSAPRGPTDTQYF.

As DNA, the CDR3 is TGTGCCAGCAGCATCCTAGCGGGGGGGCAAGAGACCCAGTACTTC. It codes for CASSILAGGQETQYF. The rearrangement uses TRBV9 and TRBJ2-5; 12 nucleotides align to TRBD2. The CDR3 totals 15 residues. With V trimmed by 4 bases and J by 2 bases, 3 bases remained unmatched. Looked up from germline, CDR1 is SGDLS and CDR2 is YYNGEE. Looking up the rest from reference TRBV9 and TRBJ2-5 gives the full variable domain: DSGVTQTPKHLITATGQRVTLRCSPRSGDLSVYWYQQSLDQGLQFLIQYYNGEERAKGNILERFSAQQFPDLHSELNLSSLELGDSALYFCASSILAGGQETQYFGPGTRLLVL.

V is TRBV27 and J is TRBJ1-1; 10 bases line up with TRBD1. V dropped 5 bases and J dropped 7; count of bases not matched to a gene: 4. Germline CDR1 MNHEY, CDR2 SMNVEV (reference sequence). This CDR3 comprises 13 residues. CDR3 amino acids: CASSPRTGGEAFF. The CDR3 region has the DNA TGTGCCAGCAGTCCCCGGACAGGGGGTGAAGCTTTCTTT.

The chain couples TRBV19 to TRBJ1-1; the D gene is possibly TRBD1 (6 bases). Germline lookup yields CDR1 LNHDA and CDR2 SQIVND (reference sequence). V lost 1 base and J 7 bases, leaving 10 bases between the germline ends. The CDR3 sequence is 13 residues long. The CDR3 DNA sequence: TGTGCCAGTAGTATAGTACAGGGATTTGAAGCTTTCTTT. This sequence encodes CASSIVQGFEAFF. Supplemented by reference TRBV19 and TRBJ1-1, the full variable domain reads DGGITQSPKYLFRKEGQNVTLSCEQNLNHDAMYWYRQDPGQGLRLIYYSQIVNDFQKGDIAEGYSVSREKKESFPLTVTSAQKNPTAFYLCASSIVQGFEAFFGQGTRLTVV.

The rearrangement joins TRBV29-1 to TRBJ1-1; possible D gene TRBD1, 5 bases. CDR3 size: 13 residues. Germline V gene data show CDR1 as SQVTM and CDR2 as ANQGSEA. Trimming stripped 6 bases from V and 4 bases from J, with 15 bases between. CDR3 amino acids: CSVAGFGVTEAFF. For the CDR3, the DNA is TGCAGCGTGGCAGGGTTTGGGGTCACTGAAGCTTTCTTT.

The CDR3 bases are TGTGCCAGCAGCCCCAGGGGCACAGATACGCAGTATTTT. Amino acid sequence: CASSPRGTDTQYF. The J gene is TRBJ2-3, the V gene TRBV3-1 (or the pseudogene TRBV3-2); perhaps TRBD1 as D (5 bases). Germline-derived CDR1 and CDR2 are LGHDT and YNNKEL (reference sequence). The CDR3 has 13 amino acids. V lost 4 bases, J lost 1 base, and 6 bases lay in between.

The gene calls are TRBV11-2 and TRBJ1-1, with 10 bases matching TRBD1. Germline values: CDR1 SGHAT, CDR2 FQNNGV. V was clipped by 5 bases and J by 0 bases; unmatched bases: 3. This CDR3 region has 15 residues. As DNA, the CDR3 is TGTGCCAGCAGCACTGGACAGGGGGTGAACACTGAAGCTTTCTTT. Protein: CASSTGQGVNTEAFF.

The rearrangement uses TRBV5-6 and TRBJ1-5; TRBD1 matches at 10 bases. Losses at the gene ends were 3 bases for V and 0 bases for J; bases not matched to a gene: 12. Germline values: CDR1 SGHDT, CDR2 YYEEEE. The CDR3 length is 19 residues. The CDR3 coding sequence is TGTGCCAGCAGCTCGATCCGGGACAGGGGTGTATATAGCAATCAGCCCCAGCATTTT. Its protein is CASSSIRDRGVYSNQPQHF.

The CDR3 here is CASSSGSPYYNEQFF. The CDR3 DNA reads TGTGCCAGCAGTTCCGGGAGTCCATACTACAATGAGCAGTTCTTC. The rearrangement uses TRBV6-2 or TRBV6-3 and TRBJ2-1, with D possibly matching TRBD2 (6 bases). CDR3 length: 15 residues. Trimming removed 4 bases at V and 3 bases at J, with 13 bases between. Germline lookup yields CDR1 MNHEY and CDR2 SVGEGT.